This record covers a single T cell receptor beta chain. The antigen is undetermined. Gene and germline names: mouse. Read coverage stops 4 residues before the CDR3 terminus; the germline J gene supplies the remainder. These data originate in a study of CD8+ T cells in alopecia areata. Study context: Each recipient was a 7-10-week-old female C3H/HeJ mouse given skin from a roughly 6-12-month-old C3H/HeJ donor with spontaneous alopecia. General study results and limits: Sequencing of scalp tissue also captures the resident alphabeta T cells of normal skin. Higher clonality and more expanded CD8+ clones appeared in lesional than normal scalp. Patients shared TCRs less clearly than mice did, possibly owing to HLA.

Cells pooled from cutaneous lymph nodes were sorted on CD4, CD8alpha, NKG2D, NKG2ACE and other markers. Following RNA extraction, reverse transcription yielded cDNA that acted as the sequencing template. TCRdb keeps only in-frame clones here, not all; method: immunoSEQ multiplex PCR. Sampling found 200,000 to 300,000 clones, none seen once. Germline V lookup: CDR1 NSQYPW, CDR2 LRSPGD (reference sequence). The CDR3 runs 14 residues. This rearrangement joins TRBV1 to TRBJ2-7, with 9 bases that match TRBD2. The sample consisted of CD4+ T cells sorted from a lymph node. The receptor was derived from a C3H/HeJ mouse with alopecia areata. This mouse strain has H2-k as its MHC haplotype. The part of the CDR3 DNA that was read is TGCACCTGCAGTGCAGTACTGGGGGGTTAT. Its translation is CTCSAVLGGY. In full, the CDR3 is CTCSAVLGGYEQYF.